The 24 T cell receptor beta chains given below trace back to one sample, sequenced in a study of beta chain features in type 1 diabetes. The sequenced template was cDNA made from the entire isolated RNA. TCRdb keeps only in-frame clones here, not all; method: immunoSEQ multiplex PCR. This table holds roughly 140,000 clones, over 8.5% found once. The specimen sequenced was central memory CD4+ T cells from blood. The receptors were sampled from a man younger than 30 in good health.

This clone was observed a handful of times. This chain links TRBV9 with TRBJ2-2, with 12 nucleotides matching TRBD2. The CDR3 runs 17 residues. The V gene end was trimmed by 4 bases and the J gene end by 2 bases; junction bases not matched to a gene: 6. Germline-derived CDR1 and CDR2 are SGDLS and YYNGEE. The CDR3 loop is CASSIRTSGANTGELFF. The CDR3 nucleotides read TGTGCCAGCAGCATTCGGACTAGCGGGGCCAACACCGGGGAGCTGTTTTTT.

In nucleotides, the CDR3 is TGTGCCAGCAGTGAATTATTGACAGCTGGAAACACCATATATTTT. Translation gives CASSELLTAGNTIYF. The rearrangement uses TRBV25-1 and TRBJ1-3, with D perhaps matching TRBD1 (5 bases). V shed 1 base and J shed 2 bases, with 9 bases lying between them. In germline, CDR1 is MGHDK, CDR2 SYGVNS. The CDR3 length is 15 residues.

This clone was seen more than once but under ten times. CDR3 sequence reads: CASSLDRGSFEQYF. The CDR3 region has the DNA TGTGCCAGCAGCTTAGACAGGGGGTCGTTCGAGCAGTACTTC. The chain employs TRBV7-2 and TRBJ2-7; 8 nucleotides agree with TRBD1. V shed 1 base and J 6 bases; nucleotides not matched to a gene: 5. CDR1 is SGHTA, CDR2 FQGNSA, per germline. CDR3 size: 14 residues.

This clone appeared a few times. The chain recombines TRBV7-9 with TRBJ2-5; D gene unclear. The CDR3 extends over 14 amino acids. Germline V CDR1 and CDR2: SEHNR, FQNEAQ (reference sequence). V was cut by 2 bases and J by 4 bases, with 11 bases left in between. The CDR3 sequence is CASSLLRGTETQYF. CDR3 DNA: TGTGCCAGCAGCTTACTCCGCGGTACAGAGACCCAGTACTTC.

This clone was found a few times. This CDR3 reads CASSLYGTSGPLFF. The CDR3 DNA is TGTGCCAGCAGCTTATACGGGACTAGCGGTCCGCTGTTTTTT. This chain uses TRBV7-2 with TRBJ2-2; TRBD2 aligns across 11 bases. The CDR3 has 14 amino acids. The germline V gene has CDR1 SGHTA and CDR2 FQGNSA. After removal of 2 bases from V and 13 bases from J, the junction contained 6 bases not matched to a gene. Based on the CDR3 plus reference TRBV7-2 and TRBJ2-2, the full variable domain is GAGVSQSPSNKVTEKGKDVELRCDPISGHTALYWYRQSLGQGLEFLIYFQGNSAPDKSGLPSDRFSAERTGGSVSTLTIQRTQQEDSAVYLCASSLYGTSGPLFFGEGSRLTVL.

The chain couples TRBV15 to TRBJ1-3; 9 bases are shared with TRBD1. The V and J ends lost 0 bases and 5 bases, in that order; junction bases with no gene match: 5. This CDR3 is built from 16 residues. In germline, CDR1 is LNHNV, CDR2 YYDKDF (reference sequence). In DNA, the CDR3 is TGTGCCACCAGCAGAGAGGGACAGGGCATCCGAAACACCATATATTTT. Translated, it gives CATSREGQGIRNTIYF.

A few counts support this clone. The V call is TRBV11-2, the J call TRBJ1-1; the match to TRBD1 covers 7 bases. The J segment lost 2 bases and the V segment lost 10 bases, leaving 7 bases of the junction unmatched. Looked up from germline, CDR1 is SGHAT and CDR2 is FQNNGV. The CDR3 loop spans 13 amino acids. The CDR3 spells CATQRQGNTEAFF. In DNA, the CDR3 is TGTGCCACCCAAAGACAGGGTAACACTGAAGCTTTCTTT. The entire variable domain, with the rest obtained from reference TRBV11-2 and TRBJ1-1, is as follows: EAGVAQSPRYKIIEKRQSVAFWCNPISGHATLYWYQQILGQGPKLLIQFQNNGVVDDSQLPKDRFSAERLKGVDSTLKIQPAKLEDSAVYLCATQRQGNTEAFFGQGTRLTVV.

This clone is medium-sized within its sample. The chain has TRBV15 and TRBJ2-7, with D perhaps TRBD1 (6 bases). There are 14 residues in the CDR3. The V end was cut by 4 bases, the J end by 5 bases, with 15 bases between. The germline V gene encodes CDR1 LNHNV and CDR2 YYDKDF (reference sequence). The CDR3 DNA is TGTGCCACCAGCACCTGGAAGGGGGTGGACGAGCAGTACTTC. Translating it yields CATSTWKGVDEQYF.

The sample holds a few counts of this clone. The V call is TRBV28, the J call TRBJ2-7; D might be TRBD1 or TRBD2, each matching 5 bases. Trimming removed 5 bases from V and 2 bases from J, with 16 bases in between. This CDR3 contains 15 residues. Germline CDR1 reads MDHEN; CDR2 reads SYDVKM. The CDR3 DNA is TGTGCCAGCAGTACCCGAGGGGTTGGACCCTACGAGCAGTACTTC. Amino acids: CASSTRGVGPYEQYF.

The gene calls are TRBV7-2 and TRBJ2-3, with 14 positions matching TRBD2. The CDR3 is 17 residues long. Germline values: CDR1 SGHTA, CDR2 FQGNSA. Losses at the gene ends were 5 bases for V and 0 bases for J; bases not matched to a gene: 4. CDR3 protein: CASSPGLAGASTDTQYF. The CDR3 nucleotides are TGTGCCAGCAGCCCGGGACTAGCGGGGGCTAGCACAGATACGCAGTATTTT.

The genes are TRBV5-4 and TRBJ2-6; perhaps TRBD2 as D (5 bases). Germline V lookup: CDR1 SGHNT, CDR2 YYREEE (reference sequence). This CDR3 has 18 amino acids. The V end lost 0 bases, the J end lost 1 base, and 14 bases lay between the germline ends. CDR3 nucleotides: TGTGCCAGCAGCTTGGGCGGCAGGTCGGGGTCTGGGGCCAACGTCCTGACTTTC. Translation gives CASSLGGRSGSGANVLTF.

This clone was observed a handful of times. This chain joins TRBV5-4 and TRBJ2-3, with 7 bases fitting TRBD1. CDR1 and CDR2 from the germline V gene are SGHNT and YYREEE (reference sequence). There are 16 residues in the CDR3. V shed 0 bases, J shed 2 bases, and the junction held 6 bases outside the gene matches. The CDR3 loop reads CASSLASQGVTDTQYF. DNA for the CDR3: TGTGCCAGCAGCTTGGCTTCTCAGGGGGTCACAGATACGCAGTATTTT.

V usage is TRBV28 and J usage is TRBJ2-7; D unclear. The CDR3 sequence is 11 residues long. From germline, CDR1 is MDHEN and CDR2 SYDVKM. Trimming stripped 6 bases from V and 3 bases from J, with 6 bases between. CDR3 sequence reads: CASRESYEQYF. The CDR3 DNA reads TGTGCCAGCAGGGAGAGCTACGAGCAGTACTTC.

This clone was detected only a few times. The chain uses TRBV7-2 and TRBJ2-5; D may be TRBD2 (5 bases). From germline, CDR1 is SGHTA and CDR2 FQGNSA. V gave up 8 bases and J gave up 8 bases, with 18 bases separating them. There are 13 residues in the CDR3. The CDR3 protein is CASRTRREGTQYF. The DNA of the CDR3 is TGTGCCAGCCGGACCCGCAGAGAGGGAACCCAGTACTTC.

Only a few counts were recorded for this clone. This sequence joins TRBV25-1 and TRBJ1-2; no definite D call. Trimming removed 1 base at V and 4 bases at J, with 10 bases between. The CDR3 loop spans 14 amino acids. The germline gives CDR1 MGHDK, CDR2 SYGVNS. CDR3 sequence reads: CASSESEGLYGYTF. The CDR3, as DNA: TGTGCCAGCAGTGAATCCGAAGGGCTCTATGGCTACACCTTC.

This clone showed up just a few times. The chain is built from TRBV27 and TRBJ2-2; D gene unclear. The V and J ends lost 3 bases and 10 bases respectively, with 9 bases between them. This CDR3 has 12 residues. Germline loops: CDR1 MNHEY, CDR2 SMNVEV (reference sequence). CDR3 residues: CASSLGYTELFF. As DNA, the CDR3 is TGTGCCAGCAGTTTGGGCTATACGGAGCTGTTTTTT.

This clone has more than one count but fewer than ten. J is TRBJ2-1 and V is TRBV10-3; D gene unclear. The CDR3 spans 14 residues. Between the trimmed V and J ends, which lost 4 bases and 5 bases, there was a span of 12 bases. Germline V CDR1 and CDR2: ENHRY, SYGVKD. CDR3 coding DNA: TGTGCCATCAGTGCCCGAGGTCAGGACAATGAGCAGTTCTTC. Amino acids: CAISARGQDNEQFF.

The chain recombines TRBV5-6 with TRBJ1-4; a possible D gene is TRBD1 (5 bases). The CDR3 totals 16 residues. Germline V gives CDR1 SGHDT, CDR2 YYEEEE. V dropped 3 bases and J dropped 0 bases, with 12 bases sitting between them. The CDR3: CASSSRPGATNEKLFF. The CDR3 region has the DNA TGTGCCAGCAGCTCGCGGCCGGGGGCAACTAATGAAAAACTGTTTTTT.

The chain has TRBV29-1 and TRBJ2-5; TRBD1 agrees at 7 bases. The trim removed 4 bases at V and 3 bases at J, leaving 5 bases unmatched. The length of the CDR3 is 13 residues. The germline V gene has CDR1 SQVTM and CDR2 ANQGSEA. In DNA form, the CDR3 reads TGCAGCGTTGTAGGGGACAGAGAAGAGACCCAGTACTTC. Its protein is CSVVGDREETQYF.

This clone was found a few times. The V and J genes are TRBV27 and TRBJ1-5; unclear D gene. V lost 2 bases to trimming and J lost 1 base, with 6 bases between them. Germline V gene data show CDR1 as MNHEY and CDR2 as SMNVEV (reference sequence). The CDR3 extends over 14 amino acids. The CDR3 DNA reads TGTGCCAGCAGTTTAGAGGCCAGCAATCAGCCCCAGCATTTT. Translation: CASSLEASNQPQHF.

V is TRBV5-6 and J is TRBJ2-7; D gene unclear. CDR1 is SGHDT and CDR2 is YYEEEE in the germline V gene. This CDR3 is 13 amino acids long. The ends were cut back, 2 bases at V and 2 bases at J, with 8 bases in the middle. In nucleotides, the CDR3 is TGTGCCAGCAGCTTAAGAGCAGCCTACGAGCAGTACTTC. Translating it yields CASSLRAAYEQYF.

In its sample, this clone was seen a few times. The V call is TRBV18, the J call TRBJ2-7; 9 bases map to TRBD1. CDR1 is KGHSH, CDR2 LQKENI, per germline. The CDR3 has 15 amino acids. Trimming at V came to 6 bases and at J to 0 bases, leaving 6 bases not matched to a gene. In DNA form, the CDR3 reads TGTGCCAGCTCCCGCGCGGGACAGGGCTCCTACGAGCAGTACTTC. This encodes CASSRAGQGSYEQYF.

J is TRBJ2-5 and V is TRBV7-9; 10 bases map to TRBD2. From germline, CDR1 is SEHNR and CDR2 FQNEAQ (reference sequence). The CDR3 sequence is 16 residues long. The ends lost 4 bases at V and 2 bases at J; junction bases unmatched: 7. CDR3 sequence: CASSSPPLAGQETQYF. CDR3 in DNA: TGTGCCAGCAGCTCACCCCCACTAGCGGGACAAGAGACCCAGTACTTC.

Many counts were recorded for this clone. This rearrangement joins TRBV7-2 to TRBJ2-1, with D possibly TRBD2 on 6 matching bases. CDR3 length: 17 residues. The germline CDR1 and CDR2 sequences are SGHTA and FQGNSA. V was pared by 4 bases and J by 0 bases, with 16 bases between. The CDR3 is CASSSPGGWLSYNEQFF. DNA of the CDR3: TGTGCCAGCAGCTCACCCGGAGGGTGGCTCTCCTACAATGAGCAGTTCTTC. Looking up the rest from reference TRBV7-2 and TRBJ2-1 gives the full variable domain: GAGVSQSPSNKVTEKGKDVELRCDPISGHTALYWYRQSLGQGLEFLIYFQGNSAPDKSGLPSDRFSAERTGGSVSTLTIQRTQQEDSAVYLCASSSPGGWLSYNEQFFGPGTRLTVL.